Listed below are T cell receptor beta chains from one sample, sequenced in a study of neurological immune-mediated disorders. A single record per CDR3 protein comes from TCRdb applying MiXCR to the 5' RACE reads. There are tens of thousands of distinct CDR3 sequences in the sample; 3.5% to 5.5% occur only once, and 5% to 6% lies in the top ten. The sequencing input was PBMCs. The receptors were gathered from an older woman with multiple sclerosis. CDR3s include the opening cysteine and the closing phenylalanine or tryptophan. Fields, in order: J gene, D gene, clone size, V gene, CDR3 DNA, CDR3 protein. The D gene is left open where the match is weak. A row's size may be missing; if present it is once, few, many or a size class.

j_call: TRBJ1-6; d_call: .; clone_size: many; v_call: TRBV15; cdr3_nt: TGTGCCACCAGCGCCTTTAATAATTCACCCCTCCACTTT; cdr3_aa: CATSAFNNSPLHF
j_call: TRBJ2-1; d_call: TRBD2; clone_size: many; v_call: TRBV20-1; cdr3_nt: TGCAGTGCTAAGACTAGCGGATCCTACAATGAGCAGTTCTTC; cdr3_aa: CSAKTSGSYNEQFF
j_call: TRBJ2-5; d_call: TRBD2; clone_size: many; v_call: TRBV20-1; cdr3_nt: TGCAGTGCTAGAGATGCGGGGGGACCACAAGAGACCCAGTACTTC; cdr3_aa: CSARDAGGPQETQYF
j_call: TRBJ1-2; d_call: TRBD1; clone_size: .; v_call: TRBV7-8; cdr3_nt: TGTGCCAGCAGCGGGCGACAGGGGGCCCACTATTGCTACACCTTC; cdr3_aa: CASSGRQGAHYCYTF
j_call: TRBJ1-1; d_call: .; clone_size: many; v_call: TRBV18; cdr3_nt: TGTGCCAGCTCATCCTCTGTGGGACCGACTGAAGCTTTCTTT; cdr3_aa: CASSSSVGPTEAFF
j_call: TRBJ2-7; d_call: .; clone_size: many; v_call: TRBV6-2/TRBV6-3; cdr3_nt: TGTGCCAGCACCTCCGTGGACGACTACGAGCAGTACTTC; cdr3_aa: CASTSVDDYEQYF
j_call: TRBJ1-5; d_call: .; clone_size: .; v_call: TRBV9; cdr3_nt: TGTGCCAGCAGCTCAACAGAGGTGGGTCAGCCCCAGCATTTT; cdr3_aa: CASSSTEVGQPQHF
j_call: TRBJ2-7; d_call: .; clone_size: many; v_call: TRBV6-5; cdr3_nt: TGTGCCAGCAGTTACGTGCAGGGTGCGGACTACGAGCAGTACTTC; cdr3_aa: CASSYVQGADYEQYF
j_call: TRBJ1-2; d_call: .; clone_size: .; v_call: TRBV5-6; cdr3_nt: TGTGCCAGCAGCTTAAGGGGGACAACCCCCTATGGCTACACCTTC; cdr3_aa: CASSLRGTTPYGYTF
j_call: TRBJ1-1; d_call: TRBD1; clone_size: many; v_call: TRBV5-1; cdr3_nt: TGCGCCAGCAGCCGGGGACAGGGGAGAAAGAACACTGAAGCTTTCTTT; cdr3_aa: CASSRGQGRKNTEAFF
j_call: TRBJ2-3; d_call: .; clone_size: many; v_call: TRBV3-1; cdr3_nt: TGTGCCAGCAGCCAACGGGGAAGCACAGATACGCAGTATTTT; cdr3_aa: CASSQRGSTDTQYF
j_call: TRBJ1-2; d_call: .; clone_size: many; v_call: TRBV7-9; cdr3_nt: TGTGCCAGCAGCTTAACCGGTGGGGCACAAAGCTATGGCTACACCTTC; cdr3_aa: CASSLTGGAQSYGYTF
j_call: TRBJ1-1; d_call: .; clone_size: many; v_call: TRBV5-1; cdr3_nt: TGCGCCAGCAGCTCGCCCGGTGGAAACACTGAAGCTTTCTTT; cdr3_aa: CASSSPGGNTEAFF